This TCR beta chain stems from a study of graft-versus-host responses after intestinal transplantation. Study overall: As for transplant type, recipients had multivisceral, liver-intestinal, or isolated intestinal grafts. General study results and limits: Peak GvH clone levels in circulation were associated with early post-transplant HvG declines. The presence of high graft-versus-host to host-versus-graft clonal ratios in allografts characterized patients with graft-donor T cell macrochimerism. Analysis identified GvH clones in recipient marrow, with some appearing first in ileum or blood.

The table came from immunoSEQ multiplex PCR; TCRdb's copy has only in-frame clones and leaves some out. The sample records around 20,000 clones, about nine tenths being singletons. As to this clone: Antigen: not known.

This CDR3 has 15 residues. CDR1 and CDR2 from the germline V gene are MNHNS and SASEGT. Trimming stripped 5 bases from V and 0 bases from J, with 12 bases between. This sequence was found in a human patient who received an intestinal transplant, so some T cells may come from the graft donor. The gene calls are TRBV6-1 and TRBJ2-3; maybe TRBD1 (5 bases). The sample consisted of PBMCs, taken 350 to 400 days after transplant. The CDR3 region has the DNA TGTGCCAGCAGTCAGACCAGGGTTAGCACAGATACGCAGTATTTT. It translates to CASSQTRVSTDTQYF.